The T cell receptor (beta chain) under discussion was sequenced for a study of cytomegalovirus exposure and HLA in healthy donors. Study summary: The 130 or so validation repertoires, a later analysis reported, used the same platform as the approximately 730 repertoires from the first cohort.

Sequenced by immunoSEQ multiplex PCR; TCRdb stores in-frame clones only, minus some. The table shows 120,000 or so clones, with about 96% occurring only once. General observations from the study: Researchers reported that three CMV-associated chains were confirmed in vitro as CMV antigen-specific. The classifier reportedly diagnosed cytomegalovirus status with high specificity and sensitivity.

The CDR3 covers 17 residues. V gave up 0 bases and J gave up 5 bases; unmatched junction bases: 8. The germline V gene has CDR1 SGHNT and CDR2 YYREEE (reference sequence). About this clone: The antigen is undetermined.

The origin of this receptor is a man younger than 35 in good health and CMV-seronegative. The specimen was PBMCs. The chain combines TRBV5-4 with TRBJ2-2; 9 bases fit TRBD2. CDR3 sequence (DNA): TGTGCCAGCAGCTTGGGAATAGCGGGAGATTGGACCGGGGAGCTGTTTTTT. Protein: CASSLGIAGDWTGELFF.